Shown below are 2 T cell receptor beta chains from a single sample sequenced in a study of blood T cell repertoires in COVID-19. Sequenced by immunoSEQ multiplex PCR; TCRdb stores in-frame clones only, minus some. The sample shows about 190,000 clones, around four fifths of them seen only once. The sample comprised peripheral blood. These receptors were collected from a woman aged 25-40 years with acute or convalescent COVID-19.

V usage is TRBV4-3 and J usage is TRBJ2-1, with 13 positions matching TRBD2. CDR1 is LGHNA, CDR2 YSLEER, per germline. The CDR3 extends over 16 amino acids. The V and J ends lost 5 bases and 8 bases, in that order; junction bases with no gene match: 9. The CDR3 is CASSTGLAGVWDEQFF. The CDR3 region has the DNA TGCGCCAGCAGCACAGGACTAGCGGGAGTGTGGGATGAGCAGTTCTTC.

This sequence joins TRBV19 and TRBJ1-5; weak D call: TRBD1 (5 bases). Germline V gene sequence: CDR1 LNHDA, CDR2 SQIVND (reference sequence). The V gene lost 2 bases and the J gene lost 7 bases, with 9 bases spanning the gap. This CDR3 spans 13 amino acids. The CDR3 coding sequence is TGTGCCAGTAGTATACGGAGGGACCAGCCCCAGCATTTT. It specifies CASSIRRDQPQHF.